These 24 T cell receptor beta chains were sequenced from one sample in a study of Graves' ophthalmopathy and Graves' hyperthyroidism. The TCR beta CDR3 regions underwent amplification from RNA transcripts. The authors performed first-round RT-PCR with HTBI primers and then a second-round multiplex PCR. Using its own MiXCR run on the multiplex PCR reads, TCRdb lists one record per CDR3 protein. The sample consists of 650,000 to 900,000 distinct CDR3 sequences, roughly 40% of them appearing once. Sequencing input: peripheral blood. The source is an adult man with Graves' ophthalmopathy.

This chain's CDR3 is CASSLASSGARGNQYF. The CDR3 coding sequence is TGTGCCAGCAGCTTAGCTTCCTCGGGGGCCAGGGGTAACCAGTACTTC. V and J are TRBV7-8 and TRBJ2-5; the D gene could be TRBD1 or TRBD2 (6 bases each). This CDR3 has 16 residues. Germline assignment: CDR1 SGHVS and CDR2 FQNEAQ. The V gene lost 0 bases and the J gene lost 10 bases, with 21 bases spanning the gap.

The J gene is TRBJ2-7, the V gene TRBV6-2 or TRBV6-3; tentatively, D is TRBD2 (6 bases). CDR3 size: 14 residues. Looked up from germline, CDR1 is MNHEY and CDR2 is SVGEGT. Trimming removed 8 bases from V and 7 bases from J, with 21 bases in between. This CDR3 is CASRGSGTPGEQYF. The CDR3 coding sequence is TGTGCCAGCCGTGGATCGGGGACTCCTGGTGAGCAGTACTTC.

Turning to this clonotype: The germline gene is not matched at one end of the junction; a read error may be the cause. The CDR3 spells CSARKGQGGAF. The CDR3 bases are TGCAGTGCTAGGAAGGGGCAGGGCGGAGCTTTC. This sequence joins TRBV20-1 and TRBJ2-6; TRBD1 might be the D (5 bases). CDR3 length equals 11 residues. Germline CDR1 and CDR2: DFQATT and SNEGSKA (reference sequence).

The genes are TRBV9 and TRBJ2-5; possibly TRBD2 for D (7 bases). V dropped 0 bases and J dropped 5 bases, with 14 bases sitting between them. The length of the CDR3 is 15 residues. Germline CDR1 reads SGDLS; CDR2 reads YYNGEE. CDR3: CASSVEGGKSETQYF. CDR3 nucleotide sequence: TGTGCCAGCAGCGTAGAGGGGGGGAAATCGGAGACCCAGTACTTC.

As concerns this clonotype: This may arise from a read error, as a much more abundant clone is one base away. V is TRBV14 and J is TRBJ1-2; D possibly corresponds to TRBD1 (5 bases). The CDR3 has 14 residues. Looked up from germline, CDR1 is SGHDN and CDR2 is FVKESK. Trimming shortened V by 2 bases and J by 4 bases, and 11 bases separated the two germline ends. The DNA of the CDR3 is TGTGCCAGCAGCCAATCCGGGACGGCCTATGGCTACACCTTC. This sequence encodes CASSQSGTAYGYTF.

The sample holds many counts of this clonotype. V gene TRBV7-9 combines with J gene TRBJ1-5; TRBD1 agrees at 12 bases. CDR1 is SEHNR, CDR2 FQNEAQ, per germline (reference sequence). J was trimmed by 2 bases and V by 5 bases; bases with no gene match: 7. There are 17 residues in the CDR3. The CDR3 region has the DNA TGTGCCAGCAGCCCGGGGACAGGGGGCGTTGGCAATCAGCCCCAGCATTTT. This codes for CASSPGTGGVGNQPQHF.

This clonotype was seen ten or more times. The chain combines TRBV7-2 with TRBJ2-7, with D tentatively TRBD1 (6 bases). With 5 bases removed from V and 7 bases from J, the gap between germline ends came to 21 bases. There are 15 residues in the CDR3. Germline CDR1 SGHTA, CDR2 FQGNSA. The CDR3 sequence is CASSPNRATVGEQYF. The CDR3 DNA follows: TGTGCCAGCAGCCCAAACAGGGCCACCGTCGGTGAGCAGTACTTC.

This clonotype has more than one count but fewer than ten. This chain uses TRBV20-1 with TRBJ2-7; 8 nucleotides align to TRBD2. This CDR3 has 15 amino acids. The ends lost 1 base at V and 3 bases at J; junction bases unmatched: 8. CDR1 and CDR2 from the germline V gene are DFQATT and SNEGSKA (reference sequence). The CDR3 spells CSARGVAGLDYEQYF. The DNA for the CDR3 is TGCAGTGCTAGAGGAGTAGCGGGACTTGACTACGAGCAGTACTTC.

CDR3 in DNA: TGTGCCAGCAGCTTTGGGGTTAACTCCGCCTACGAGCAGTACTTC. Translating gives CASSFGVNSAYEQYF. This chain joins TRBV7-2 and TRBJ2-7; the D is unclear. V was shortened by 3 bases and J by 2 bases, with 14 bases between the two germline ends. The germline gives CDR1 SGHTA, CDR2 FQGNSA. The CDR3 loop spans 15 amino acids.

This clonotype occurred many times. CDR3 sequence reads: CASSSTWGAGGEKLFF. As DNA, the CDR3 is TGTGCCAGCAGCTCGACGTGGGGGGCAGGTGGTGAAAAACTGTTTTTT. The gene calls are TRBV7-9 and TRBJ1-4, with D tentatively TRBD1 (6 bases). Germline V gene data show CDR1 as SEHNR and CDR2 as FQNEAQ (reference sequence). Trimming cost V 4 bases and J 7 bases, with 19 bases left between them. This CDR3 spans 16 amino acids.

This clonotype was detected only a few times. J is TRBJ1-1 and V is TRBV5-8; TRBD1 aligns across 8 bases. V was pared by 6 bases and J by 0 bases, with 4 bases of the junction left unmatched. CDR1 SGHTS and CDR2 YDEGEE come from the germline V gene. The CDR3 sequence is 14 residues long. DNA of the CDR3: TGTGCCAGCAACAAACAGGGGGTGAACACTGAAGCTTTCTTT. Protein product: CASNKQGVNTEAFF.

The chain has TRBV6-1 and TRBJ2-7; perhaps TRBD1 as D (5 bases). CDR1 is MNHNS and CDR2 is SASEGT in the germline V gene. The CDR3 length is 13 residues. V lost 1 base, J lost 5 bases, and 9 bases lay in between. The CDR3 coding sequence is TGTGCCAGCAGTGAAGGGCAGGGCCACGAGCAGTACTTC. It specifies CASSEGQGHEQYF.

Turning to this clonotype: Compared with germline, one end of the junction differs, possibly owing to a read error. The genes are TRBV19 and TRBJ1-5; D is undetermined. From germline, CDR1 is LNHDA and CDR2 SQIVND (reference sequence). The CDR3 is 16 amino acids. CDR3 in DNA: TGCGCCAGCAGCCAAGAGGGCAGTCATAGCAATCAGCCCCAGCATTTT. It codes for CASSQEGSHSNQPQHF.

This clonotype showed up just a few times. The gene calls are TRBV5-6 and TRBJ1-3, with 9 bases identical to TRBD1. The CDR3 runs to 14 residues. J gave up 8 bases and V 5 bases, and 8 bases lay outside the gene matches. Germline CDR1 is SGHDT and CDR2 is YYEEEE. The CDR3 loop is CASRPGQGRDTIYF. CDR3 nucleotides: TGTGCCAGCAGACCCGGACAGGGGAGGGACACCATATATTTT.

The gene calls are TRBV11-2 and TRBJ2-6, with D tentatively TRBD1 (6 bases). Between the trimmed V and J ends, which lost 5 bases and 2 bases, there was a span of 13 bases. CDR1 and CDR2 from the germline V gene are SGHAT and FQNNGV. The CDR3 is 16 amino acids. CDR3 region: CASSPNRVPGANVLTF. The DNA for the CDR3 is TGTGCCAGCAGCCCAAACAGGGTCCCTGGGGCCAACGTCCTGACTTTC. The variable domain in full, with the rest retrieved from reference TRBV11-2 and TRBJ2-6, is EAGVAQSPRYKIIEKRQSVAFWCNPISGHATLYWYQQILGQGPKLLIQFQNNGVVDDSQLPKDRFSAERLKGVDSTLKIQPAKLEDSAVYLCASSPNRVPGANVLTFGAGSRLTVL.

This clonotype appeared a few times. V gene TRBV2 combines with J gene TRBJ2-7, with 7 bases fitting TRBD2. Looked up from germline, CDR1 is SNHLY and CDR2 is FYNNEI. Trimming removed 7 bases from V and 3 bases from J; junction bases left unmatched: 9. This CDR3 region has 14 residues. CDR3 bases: TGTGCCAGCAACCGGGCGGGGGAGAGCTACGAGCAGTACTTC. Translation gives CASNRAGESYEQYF. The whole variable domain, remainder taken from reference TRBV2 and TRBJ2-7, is EPEVTQTPSHQVTQMGQEVILRCVPISNHLYFYWYRQILGQKVEFLVSFYNNEISEKSEIFDDQFSVERPDGSNFTLKIRSTKLEDSAMYFCASNRAGESYEQYFGPGTRLTVT.

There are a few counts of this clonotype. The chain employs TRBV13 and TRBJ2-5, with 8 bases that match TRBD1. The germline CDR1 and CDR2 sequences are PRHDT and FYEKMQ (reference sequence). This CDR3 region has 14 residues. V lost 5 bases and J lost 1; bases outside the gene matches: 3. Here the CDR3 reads CASSRQGFQETQYF. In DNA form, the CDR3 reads TGTGCCAGCAGCCGACAGGGGTTCCAAGAGACCCAGTACTTC.

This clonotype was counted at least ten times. The CDR3 protein is CSVDGENTEAFF. The CDR3, as DNA: TGCAGCGTAGATGGGGAAAACACTGAAGCTTTCTTT. V gene TRBV29-1 combines with J gene TRBJ1-1; D ambiguous. The V and J ends lost 6 bases and 2 bases respectively, with 10 bases between them. The germline V gene encodes CDR1 SQVTM and CDR2 ANQGSEA. The length of the CDR3 is 12 residues. Looking up the rest from reference TRBV29-1 and TRBJ1-1 gives the full variable domain: SAVISQKPSRDICQRGTSLTIQCQVDSQVTMMFWYRQQPGQSLTLIATANQGSEATYESGFVIDKFPISRPNLTFSTLTVSNMSPEDSSIYLCSVDGENTEAFFGQGTRLTVV.

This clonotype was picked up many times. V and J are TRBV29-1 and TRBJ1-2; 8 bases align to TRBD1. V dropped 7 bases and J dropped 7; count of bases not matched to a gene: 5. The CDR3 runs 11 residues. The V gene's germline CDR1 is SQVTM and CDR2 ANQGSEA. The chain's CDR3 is CSAPQGGGYTF. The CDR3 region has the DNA TGCAGCGCCCCACAGGGGGGTGGCTACACCTTC.

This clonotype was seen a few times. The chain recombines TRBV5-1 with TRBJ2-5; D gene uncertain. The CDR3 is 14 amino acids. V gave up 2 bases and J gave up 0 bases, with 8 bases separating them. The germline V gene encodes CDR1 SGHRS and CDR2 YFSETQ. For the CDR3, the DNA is TGCGCCAGCAGCTTACCTAGAGACCAAGAGACCCAGTACTTC. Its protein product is CASSLPRDQETQYF.

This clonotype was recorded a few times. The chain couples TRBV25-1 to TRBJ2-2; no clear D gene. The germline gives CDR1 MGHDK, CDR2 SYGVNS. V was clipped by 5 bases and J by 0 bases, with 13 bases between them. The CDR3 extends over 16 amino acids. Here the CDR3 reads CASSQSRGTNTGELFF. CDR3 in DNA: TGTGCCAGCAGTCAATCCCGAGGTACGAACACCGGGGAGCTGTTTTTT.

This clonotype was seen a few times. The CDR3 spells CASSEDTRDTQYF. The DNA of the CDR3 is TGTGCCAGCAGCGAGGATACTAGAGATACGCAGTATTTT. This chain links TRBV9 with TRBJ2-3; D might be TRBD2 (5 bases). Germline-derived CDR1 and CDR2 are SGDLS and YYNGEE. The length of the CDR3 is 13 residues. V shed 3 bases and J shed 5 bases, with 10 bases lying between them.

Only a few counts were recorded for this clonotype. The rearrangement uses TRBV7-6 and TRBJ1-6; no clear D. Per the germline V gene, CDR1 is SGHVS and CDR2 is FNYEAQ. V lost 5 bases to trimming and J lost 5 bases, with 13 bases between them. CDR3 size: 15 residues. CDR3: CASSPRDGDNSPLHF. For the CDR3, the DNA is TGTGCCAGCAGCCCCCGAGACGGGGATAATTCACCCCTCCACTTT.

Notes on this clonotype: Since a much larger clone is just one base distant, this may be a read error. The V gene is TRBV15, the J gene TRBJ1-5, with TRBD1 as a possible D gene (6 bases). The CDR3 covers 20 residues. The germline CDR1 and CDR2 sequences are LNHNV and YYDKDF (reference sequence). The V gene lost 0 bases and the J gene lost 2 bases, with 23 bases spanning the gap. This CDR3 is CATSRDLRFAYREGNQPQHF. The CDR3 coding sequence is TGTGCCACCAGCAGAGATTTAAGGTTCGCGTACAGGGAAGGCAATCAGCCCCAGCATTTT.